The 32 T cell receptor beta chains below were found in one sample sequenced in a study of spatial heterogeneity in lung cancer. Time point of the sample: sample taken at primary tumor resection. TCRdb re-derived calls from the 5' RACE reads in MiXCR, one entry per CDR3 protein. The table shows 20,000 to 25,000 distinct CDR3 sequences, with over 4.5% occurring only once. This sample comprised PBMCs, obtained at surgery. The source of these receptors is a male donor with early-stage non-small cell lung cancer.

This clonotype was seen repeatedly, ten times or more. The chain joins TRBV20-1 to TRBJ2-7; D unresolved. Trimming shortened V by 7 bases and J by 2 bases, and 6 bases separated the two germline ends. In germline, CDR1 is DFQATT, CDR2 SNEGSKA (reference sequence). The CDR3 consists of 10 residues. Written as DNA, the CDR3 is TGCAGTGTTGGCGCCTACGAGCAGTACTTC. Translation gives CSVGAYEQYF.

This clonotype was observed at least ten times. The CDR3 DNA reads as TGTGCCAGCAGCTTAGCGGGGGGGTGGAGGAATGACGAGCAGTTCTTC. Its translation: CASSLAGGWRNDEQFF. V and J are TRBV7-9 and TRBJ2-1; TRBD2 matches at 7 bases. Germline V gene data show CDR1 as SEHNR and CDR2 as FQNEAQ (reference sequence). The trim removed 0 bases at V and 10 bases at J, leaving 12 bases unmatched. CDR3 length equals 16 residues.

The CDR3 DNA reads as TGTGCCAGCAGTTTACCCCCATGGTCCGGCAAAAACATTCAGTACTTC. Translated: CASSLPPWSGKNIQYF. This chain links TRBV12-3 or TRBV12-4 with TRBJ2-4; D remains unclear. CDR3 size: 16 residues. Trimming pared 2 bases from V and 3 bases from J, leaving 14 bases between.

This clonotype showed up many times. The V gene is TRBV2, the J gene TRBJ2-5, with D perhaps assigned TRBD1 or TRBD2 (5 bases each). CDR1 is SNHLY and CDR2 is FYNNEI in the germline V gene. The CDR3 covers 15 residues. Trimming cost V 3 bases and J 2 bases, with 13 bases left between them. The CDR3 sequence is CASSDPGRLQETQYF. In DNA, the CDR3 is TGTGCCAGCAGTGATCCGGGGCGGTTACAAGAGACCCAGTACTTC. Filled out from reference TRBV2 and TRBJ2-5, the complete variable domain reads EPEVTQTPSHQVTQMGQEVILRCVPISNHLYFYWYRQILGQKVEFLVSFYNNEISEKSEIFDDQFSVERPDGSNFTLKIRSTKLEDSAMYFCASSDPGRLQETQYFGPGTRLLVL.

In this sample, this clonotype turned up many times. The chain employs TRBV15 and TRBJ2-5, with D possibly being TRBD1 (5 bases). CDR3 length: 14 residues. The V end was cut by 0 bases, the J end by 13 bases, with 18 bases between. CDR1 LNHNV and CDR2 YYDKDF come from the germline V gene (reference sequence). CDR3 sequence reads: CATSREGRQTNRYF. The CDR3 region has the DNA TGTGCCACCAGCAGAGAGGGGCGACAAACTAACCGGTACTTC.

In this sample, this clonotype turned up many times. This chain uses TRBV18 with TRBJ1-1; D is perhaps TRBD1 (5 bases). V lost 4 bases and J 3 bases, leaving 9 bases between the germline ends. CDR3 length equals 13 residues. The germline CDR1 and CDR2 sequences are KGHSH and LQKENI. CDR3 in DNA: TGTGCCAGCTCACGGCGGGGGGACACTGAAGCTTTCTTT. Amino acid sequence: CASSRRGDTEAFF.

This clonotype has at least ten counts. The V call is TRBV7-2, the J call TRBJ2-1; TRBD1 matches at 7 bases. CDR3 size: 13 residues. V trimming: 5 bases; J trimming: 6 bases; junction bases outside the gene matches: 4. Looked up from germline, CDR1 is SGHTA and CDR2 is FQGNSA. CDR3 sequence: CASSTSGGNEQFF. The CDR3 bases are TGTGCCAGCAGCACCTCAGGGGGCAATGAGCAGTTCTTC.

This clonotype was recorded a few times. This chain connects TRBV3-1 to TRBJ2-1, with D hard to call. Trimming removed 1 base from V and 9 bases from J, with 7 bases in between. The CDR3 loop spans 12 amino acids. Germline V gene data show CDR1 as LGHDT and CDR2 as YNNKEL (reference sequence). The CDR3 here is CASSQATTEQFF. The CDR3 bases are TGTGCCAGCAGCCAAGCTACTACTGAGCAGTTCTTC.

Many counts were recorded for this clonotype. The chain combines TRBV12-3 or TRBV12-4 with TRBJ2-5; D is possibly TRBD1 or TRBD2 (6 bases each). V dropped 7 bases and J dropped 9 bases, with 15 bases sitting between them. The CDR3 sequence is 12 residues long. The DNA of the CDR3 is TGTGCCAGCACCAGGGACACGGGGGCCCAGTACTTC. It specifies CASTRDTGAQYF.

The CDR3 here is CASSLQSGAEAFF. The CDR3 region has the DNA TGTGCCAGCAGCTTACAATCCGGGGCTGAAGCTTTCTTT. The V gene is TRBV7-3, the J gene TRBJ1-1; unclear D gene. Germline V gene sequence: CDR1 SGHTA, CDR2 FQGTGA. V was cut by 2 bases and J by 6 bases, with 10 bases left in between. CDR3 length equals 13 residues.

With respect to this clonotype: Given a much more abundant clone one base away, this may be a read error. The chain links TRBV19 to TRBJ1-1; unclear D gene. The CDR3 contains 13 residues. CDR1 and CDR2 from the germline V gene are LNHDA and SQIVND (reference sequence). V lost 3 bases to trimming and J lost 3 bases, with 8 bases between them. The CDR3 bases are TGTGCCAGTAGTATTGGCGGGGACACTGAAGCTTTCTTT. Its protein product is CASSIGGDTEAFF.

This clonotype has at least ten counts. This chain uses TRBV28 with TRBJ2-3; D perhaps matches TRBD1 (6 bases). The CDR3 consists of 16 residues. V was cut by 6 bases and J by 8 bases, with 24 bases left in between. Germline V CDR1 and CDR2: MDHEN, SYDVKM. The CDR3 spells CASSLPTAPTQGTQYF. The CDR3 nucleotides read TGTGCCAGCAGCCTACCGACAGCCCCCACACAGGGTACGCAGTATTTT.

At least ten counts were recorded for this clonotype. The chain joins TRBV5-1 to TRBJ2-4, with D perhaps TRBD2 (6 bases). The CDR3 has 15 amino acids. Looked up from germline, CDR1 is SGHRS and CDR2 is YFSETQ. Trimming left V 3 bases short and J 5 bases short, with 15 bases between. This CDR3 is CASSSPGLRENIQYF. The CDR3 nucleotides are TGCGCCAGCAGCTCTCCGGGACTCCGGGAAAACATTCAGTACTTC.

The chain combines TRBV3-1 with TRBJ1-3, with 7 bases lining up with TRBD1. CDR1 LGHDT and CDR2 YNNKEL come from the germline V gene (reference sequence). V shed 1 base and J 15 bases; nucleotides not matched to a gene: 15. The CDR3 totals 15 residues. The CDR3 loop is CASSQGAGTAAGAYF. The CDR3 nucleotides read TGTGCCAGCAGCCAAGGGGCAGGGACAGCCGCCGGAGCATATTTT.

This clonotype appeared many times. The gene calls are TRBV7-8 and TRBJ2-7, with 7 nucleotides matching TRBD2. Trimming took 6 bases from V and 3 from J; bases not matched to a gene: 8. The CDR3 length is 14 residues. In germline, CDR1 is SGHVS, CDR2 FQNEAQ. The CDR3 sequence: CASRSGTNNYEQYF. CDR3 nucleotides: TGTGCCAGCAGATCCGGGACTAATAACTACGAGCAGTACTTC. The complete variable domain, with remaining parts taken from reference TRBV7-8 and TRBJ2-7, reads GAGVSQSPRYKVAKRGQDVALRCDPISGHVSLFWYQQALGQGPEFLTYFQNEAQLDKSGLPSDRFFAERPEGSVSTLKIQRTQQEDSAVYLCASRSGTNNYEQYFGPGTRLTVT.

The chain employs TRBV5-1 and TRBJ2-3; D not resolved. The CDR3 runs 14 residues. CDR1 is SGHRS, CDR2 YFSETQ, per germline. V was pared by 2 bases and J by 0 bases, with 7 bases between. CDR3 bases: TGCGCCAGCAGCTTTCAAATTAGCACAGATACGCAGTATTTT. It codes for CASSFQISTDTQYF.

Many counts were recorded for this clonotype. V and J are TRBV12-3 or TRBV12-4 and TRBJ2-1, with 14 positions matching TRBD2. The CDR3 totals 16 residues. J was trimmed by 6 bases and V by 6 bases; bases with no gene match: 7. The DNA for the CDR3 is TGTGCCAGCAGCCCCGTGGGACTAGCGGGAGTCAATGAGCAGTTCTTC. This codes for CASSPVGLAGVNEQFF.

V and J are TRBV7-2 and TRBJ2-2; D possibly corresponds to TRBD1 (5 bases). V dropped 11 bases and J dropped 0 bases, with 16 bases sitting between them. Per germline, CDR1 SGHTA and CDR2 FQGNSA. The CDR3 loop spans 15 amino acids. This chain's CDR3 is CAAAGRSANTGELFF. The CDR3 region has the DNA TGTGCCGCAGCAGGGCGGTCGGCGAACACCGGGGAGCTGTTTTTT. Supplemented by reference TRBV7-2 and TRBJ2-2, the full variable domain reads GAGVSQSPSNKVTEKGKDVELRCDPISGHTALYWYRQSLGQGLEFLIYFQGNSAPDKSGLPSDRFSAERTGGSVSTLTIQRTQQEDSAVYLCAAAGRSANTGELFFGEGSRLTVL.

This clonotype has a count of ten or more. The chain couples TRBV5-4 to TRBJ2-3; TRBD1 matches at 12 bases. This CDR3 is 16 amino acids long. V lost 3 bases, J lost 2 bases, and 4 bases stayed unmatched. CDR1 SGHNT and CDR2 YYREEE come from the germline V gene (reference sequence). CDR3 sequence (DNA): TGTGCCAGCAGCTCCGGGACAGGGGGCTCCACAGATACGCAGTATTTT. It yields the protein CASSSGTGGSTDTQYF.

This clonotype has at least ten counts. The CDR3, as DNA: TGTGCCAGCAGCCAAGAATTAGCCGAGGTGAGAGGGACGCAGTATTTT. This encodes CASSQELAEVRGTQYF. This chain connects TRBV4-2 to TRBJ2-3; D is possibly TRBD2 (5 bases). V dropped 0 bases and J dropped 9 bases, with 19 bases sitting between them. This CDR3 is built from 16 residues. Germline V gene sequence: CDR1 LGHNA, CDR2 YNFKEQ.

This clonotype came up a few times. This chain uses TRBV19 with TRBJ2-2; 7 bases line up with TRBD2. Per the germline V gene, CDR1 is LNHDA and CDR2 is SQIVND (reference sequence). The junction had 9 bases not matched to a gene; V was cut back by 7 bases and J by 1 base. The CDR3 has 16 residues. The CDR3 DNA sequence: TGTGCCAGTATCGGAATAGGGACTAAGAACACCGGGGAGCTGTTTTTT. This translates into CASIGIGTKNTGELFF.

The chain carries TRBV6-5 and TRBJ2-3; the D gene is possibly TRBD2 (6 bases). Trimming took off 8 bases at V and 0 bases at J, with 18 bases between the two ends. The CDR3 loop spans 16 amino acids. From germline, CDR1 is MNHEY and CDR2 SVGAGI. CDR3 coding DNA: TGTGCCAGCCGGGCGGGGCGGGTACCTAGCACAGATACGCAGTATTTT. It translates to CASRAGRVPSTDTQYF.

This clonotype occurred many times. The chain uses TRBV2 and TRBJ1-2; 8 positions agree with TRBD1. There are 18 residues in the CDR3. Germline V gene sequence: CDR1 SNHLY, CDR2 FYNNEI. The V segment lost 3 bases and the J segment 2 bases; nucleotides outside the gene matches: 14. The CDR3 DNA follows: TGTGCCAGCAGTGAGATGGTTTACAGGGGGTCAGGAAACTATGGCTACACCTTC. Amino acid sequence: CASSEMVYRGSGNYGYTF.

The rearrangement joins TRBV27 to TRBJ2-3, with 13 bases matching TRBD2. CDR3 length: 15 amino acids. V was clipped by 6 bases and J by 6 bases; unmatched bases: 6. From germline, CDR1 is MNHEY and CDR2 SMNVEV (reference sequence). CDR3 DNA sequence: TGTGCCAGCAGCCGGACTAGCGGGAGTGGGGATACGCAGTATTTT. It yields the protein CASSRTSGSGDTQYF.

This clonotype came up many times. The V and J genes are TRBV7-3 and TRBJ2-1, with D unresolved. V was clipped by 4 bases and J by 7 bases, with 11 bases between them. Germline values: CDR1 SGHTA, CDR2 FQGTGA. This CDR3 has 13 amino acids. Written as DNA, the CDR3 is TGTGCCAGCAGCTGGAGCCCGGAAAATGAGCAGTTCTTC. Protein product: CASSWSPENEQFF.

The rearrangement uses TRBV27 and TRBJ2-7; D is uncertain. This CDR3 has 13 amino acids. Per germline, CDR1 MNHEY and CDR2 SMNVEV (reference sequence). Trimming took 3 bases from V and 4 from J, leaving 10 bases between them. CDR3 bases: TGTGCCAGCAGTTTTAGAGGCGAATACGAGCAGTACTTC. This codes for CASSFRGEYEQYF.

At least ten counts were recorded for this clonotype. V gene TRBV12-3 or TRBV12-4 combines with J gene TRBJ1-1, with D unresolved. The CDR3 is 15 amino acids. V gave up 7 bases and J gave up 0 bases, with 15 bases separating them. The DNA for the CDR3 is TGTGCCAGCACCGATCGCAGACGGTTGAACACTGAAGCTTTCTTT. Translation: CASTDRRRLNTEAFF.

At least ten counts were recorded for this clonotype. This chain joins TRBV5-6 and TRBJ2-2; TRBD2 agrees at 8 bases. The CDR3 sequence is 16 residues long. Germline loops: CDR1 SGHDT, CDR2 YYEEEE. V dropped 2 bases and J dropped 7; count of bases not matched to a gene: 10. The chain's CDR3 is CASSFNPSGPYGELFF. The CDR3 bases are TGTGCCAGCAGCTTCAACCCTAGCGGGCCGTACGGGGAGCTGTTTTTT.

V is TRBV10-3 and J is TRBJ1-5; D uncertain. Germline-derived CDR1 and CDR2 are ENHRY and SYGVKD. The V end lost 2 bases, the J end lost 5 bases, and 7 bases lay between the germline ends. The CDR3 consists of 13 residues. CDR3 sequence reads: CAISEPSYQPQHF. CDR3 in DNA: TGTGCCATCAGTGAGCCCTCATATCAGCCCCAGCATTTT.

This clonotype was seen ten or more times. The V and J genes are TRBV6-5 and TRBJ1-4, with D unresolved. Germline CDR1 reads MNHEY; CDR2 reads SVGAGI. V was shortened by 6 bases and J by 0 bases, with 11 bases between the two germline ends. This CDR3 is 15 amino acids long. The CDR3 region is CASRPNSPTNEKLFF. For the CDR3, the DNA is TGTGCCAGCAGACCAAACAGTCCAACTAATGAAAAACTGTTTTTT.

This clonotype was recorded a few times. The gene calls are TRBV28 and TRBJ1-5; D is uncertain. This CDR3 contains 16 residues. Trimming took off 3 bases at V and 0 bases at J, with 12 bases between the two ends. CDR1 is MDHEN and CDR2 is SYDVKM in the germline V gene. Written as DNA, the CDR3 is TGTGCCAGCAGTTTCGTCCGGGTATCTAGCAATCAGCCCCAGCATTTT. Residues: CASSFVRVSSNQPQHF.

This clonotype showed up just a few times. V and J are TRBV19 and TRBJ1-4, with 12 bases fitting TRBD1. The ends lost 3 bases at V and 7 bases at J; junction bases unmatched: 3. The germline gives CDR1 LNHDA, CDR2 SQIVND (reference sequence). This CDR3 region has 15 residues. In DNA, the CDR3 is TGTGCCAGTAGTATCGGGACAGGGGGCGTTGAAAAACTGTTTTTT. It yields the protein CASSIGTGGVEKLFF.